A selection of T cell receptor beta chains follows, all from one sample in a study of control samples from healthy donors and cancer patients. Using immunoSEQ multiplex PCR, the repertoire was profiled, and TCRdb retains in-frame clones only, with some absent. The sample contains approximately 92,000 clones, approximately 95% of which appear only once. The source material was blood. All receptors come from a woman under 40 in good health. CDR3s include the opening cysteine and the closing phenylalanine or tryptophan. D genes are given only for firm matches. Size tells how often a clone was seen (once, few, many) or the class of an expanded clone, and some rows leave it out.

size,V,J,D,CDR3,DNA
NA,TRBV29-1,TRBJ2-1,TRBD2,CSVPGLAGIINEQFF,TGCAGCGTTCCGGGACTAGCGGGAATCATCAATGAGCAGTTCTTC
NA,TRBV7-3,TRBJ2-3,NA,CASSRGLAGDTQYF,TGTGCCAGCAGCAGAGGCCTGGCCGGAGATACGCAGTATTTT
NA,TRBV28,TRBJ2-6,NA,CASSLILTDRGANVLTF,TGTGCCAGCAGTTTAATCTTGACCGACAGGGGGGCCAACGTCCTGACTTTC
NA,TRBV5-5,TRBJ2-7,NA,CASSLASLGLEYEQYF,TGTGCCAGCAGCTTGGCCTCGTTGGGTTTGGAATACGAGCAGTACTTC
NA,TRBV6-4,TRBJ1-2,NA,CAHNEAGEFLNYGYTF,TGTGCCCACAATGAGGCAGGGGAATTTCTAAACTATGGCTACACCTTC
NA,TRBV19,TRBJ2-7,TRBD2,CASSIRRPGLAGAGYEQYF,TGTGCCAGTAGTATACGCCGACCGGGACTAGCGGGAGCGGGCTACGAGCAGTACTTC
NA,TRBV30,TRBJ1-5,TRBD1,CAWSYRDRGSNQPQHF,TGTGCCTGGAGTTACCGGGACAGGGGAAGCAATCAGCCCCAGCATTTT
NA,TRBV29-1,TRBJ1-1,NA,CSKSTGHNFEDTEAFF,TGCAGCAAGAGCACGGGACATAACTTCGAGGACACTGAAGCTTTCTTT
NA,TRBV24-1,TRBJ2-2,NA,CATAYSGTGELFF,TGTGCCACCGCGTACTCGGGCACCGGGGAGCTGTTTTTT
NA,TRBV11-2,TRBJ1-3,NA,CASSLSGRGGRNTIYF,TGTGCCAGCAGCCTTAGCGGACGGGGGGGGAGAAACACCATATATTTT
once,TRBV5-1,TRBJ1-1,TRBD1,CASSSLQGAATEAFF,TGCGCCAGCAGCTCCCTTCAGGGGGCGGCCACTGAAGCTTTCTTT
NA,TRBV27,TRBJ2-1,NA,CASSFQNFASYNEQFF,TGTGCCAGCAGTTTCCAGAACTTTGCCTCCTACAATGAGCAGTTCTTC
NA,TRBV9,TRBJ2-7,NA,CASSVVCLTRVPYEQYF,TGTGCCAGCAGCGTAGTGTGTTTGACTAGGGTCCCCTACGAGCAGTACTTC
NA,TRBV11-2,TRBJ1-2,NA,CASSSSGGYTF,TGTGCTAGCAGCTCCTCTGGCGGCTACACCTTC
few,TRBV4-2,TRBJ2-7,NA,CASSQAAGGESYEQYF,TGTGCCAGCAGCCAAGCAGCCGGGGGAGAGTCCTACGAGCAGTACTTC
NA,TRBV30,TRBJ2-3,NA,CAWSPLGTDTQYF,TGTGCCTGGAGTCCCCTAGGCACAGATACGCAGTATTTT
NA,TRBV29-1,TRBJ1-2,NA,CSVEDRSEYRGSGYTF,TGCAGCGTTGAAGATCGGTCAGAATACCGTGGGAGTGGCTACACCTTC
NA,TRBV6-6,TRBJ1-3,TRBD1,CASSRTGTLPISGNTIYF,TGTGCCAGCAGTCGGACAGGGACTCTCCCCATCTCTGGAAACACCATATATTTT
NA,TRBV6-1,TRBJ2-5,TRBD2,CASSAISGGAGETQYF,TGTGCCAGCAGTGCGATTAGCGGGGGGGCCGGGGAGACCCAGTACTTC
once,TRBV5-3,TRBJ2-1,NA,CARSPCTNEQFF,TGTGCCAGAAGCCCCTGTACCAATGAGCAGTTCTTC
NA,TRBV6-1,TRBJ1-1,TRBD1,CASSDPGGNTEAFF,TGTGCCAGCAGTGATCCAGGGGGGAACACTGAAGCTTTCTTT
NA,TRBV18,TRBJ2-7,NA,CASSEDRSYEQYF,TGTGCCAGCTCAGAGGACAGATCCTACGAGCAGTACTTC
once,TRBV11-3,TRBJ1-1,TRBD1,CASSPRGTEAFF,TGTGCCAGCAGCCCCAGGGGGACTGAAGCTTTCTTT
NA,TRBV28,TRBJ2-7,NA,CASTTGTLLEQYF,TGTGCCAGCACCACAGGGACACTACTTGAGCAGTACTTC
NA,TRBV15,TRBJ1-2,NA,CATSGTDGYAGYTF,TGTGCCACCAGCGGGACGGATGGCTATGCGGGCTACACCTTC
NA,TRBV7-9,TRBJ1-4,NA,CASSFYTMGGEKLFF,TGTGCCAGCAGCTTTTACACTATGGGAGGCGAAAAACTGTTTTTT
NA,TRBV19,TRBJ1-2,NA,CASSLGVNYGYTF,TGTGCCAGTAGTCTGGGTGTTAACTATGGCTACACCTTC
NA,TRBV19,TRBJ1-2,NA,CASSIAIANYGYTF,TGTGCCAGTAGTATTGCGATAGCAAACTATGGCTACACCTTC
NA,TRBV27,TRBJ1-2,NA,CASSLSAGGNYGYTF,TGTGCCAGCAGTTTATCGGCTGGGGGGAACTATGGCTACACCTTC
NA,TRBV27,TRBJ2-3,NA,CASSPYQRGTDTQYF,TGTGCCAGCAGTCCATATCAGAGGGGGACAGATACGCAGTATTTT
NA,TRBV5-8,TRBJ2-1,NA,CASSILRVPEQFF,TGTGCCAGCAGTATACTCAGGGTTCCTGAGCAGTTCTTC
NA,TRBV6-6,TRBJ1-2,NA,CASSSPDLYYGYTF,TGTGCCAGCAGTTCCCCGGACCTGTACTATGGCTACACCTTC
NA,TRBV5-1,TRBJ2-5,TRBD1,CASSIEGQGAEETQYF,TGCGCCAGCAGCATCGAAGGACAGGGGGCTGAGGAGACCCAGTACTTC
once,TRBV18,TRBJ1-1,NA,CASSPPFGADAEAFF,TGTGCCAGCTCACCACCATTCGGGGCGGACGCTGAAGCTTTCTTT
few,TRBV28,TRBJ2-7,TRBD1,CASSLWVLGQGSYEQYF,TGTGCCAGCAGTTTATGGGTTCTGGGACAGGGATCCTACGAGCAGTACTTC
NA,TRBV2,TRBJ2-7,NA,CASSRRRDEQYF,TGTGCCAGCAGTCGGAGGAGGGACGAGCAGTACTTC
NA,TRBV9,TRBJ2-1,NA,CASSVAATADYNEQFF,TGTGCCAGCAGCGTAGCCGCGACAGCCGACTACAATGAGCAGTTCTTC
NA,TRBV11-2,TRBJ2-7,TRBD2,CASSQTSGPSYEQYF,TGTGCCAGCAGCCAGACTAGCGGGCCCTCCTACGAGCAGTACTTC
NA,TRBV19,TRBJ2-1,NA,CAVGTPPNEQFF,TGTGCCGTCGGGACTCCCCCCAATGAGCAGTTCTTC
NA,TRBV7-3,TRBJ2-5,NA,CASSLRTAQETQYF,TGTGCCAGCAGCTTAAGGACAGCACAAGAGACCCAGTACTTC
NA,TRBV27,TRBJ2-7,NA,CASRGDAQYF,TGTGCCAGCAGGGGCGACGCGCAGTACTTC
NA,TRBV5-1,TRBJ2-1,TRBD2,CASSLAGDSYNEQFF,TGCGCCAGCAGCTTAGCGGGAGACTCCTACAATGAGCAGTTCTTC
NA,TRBV5-1,TRBJ2-5,NA,CASSLVGEIQETQYF,TGCGCCAGCAGCTTGGTGGGGGAAATACAAGAGACCCAGTACTTC
NA,TRBV7-9,TRBJ2-3,NA,CASSLISTSRTDTQYF,TGTGCCAGCAGCCTAATATCTACTAGCCGCACAGATACGCAGTATTTT
NA,TRBV29-1,TRBJ2-1,NA,CSMMGFSYNEQFF,TGCAGTATGATGGGTTTCTCCTACAATGAGCAGTTCTTC
NA,TRBV11-2,TRBJ1-6,NA,CASSARPTSSYNSPLHF,TGTGCCAGCAGCGCCCGCCCGACGAGCTCCTATAATTCACCCCTCCACTTT
NA,TRBV5-4,TRBJ1-1,NA,CASSFLGQNTEAFF,TGTGCCAGCAGCTTTCTCGGACAGAACACTGAAGCTTTCTTT